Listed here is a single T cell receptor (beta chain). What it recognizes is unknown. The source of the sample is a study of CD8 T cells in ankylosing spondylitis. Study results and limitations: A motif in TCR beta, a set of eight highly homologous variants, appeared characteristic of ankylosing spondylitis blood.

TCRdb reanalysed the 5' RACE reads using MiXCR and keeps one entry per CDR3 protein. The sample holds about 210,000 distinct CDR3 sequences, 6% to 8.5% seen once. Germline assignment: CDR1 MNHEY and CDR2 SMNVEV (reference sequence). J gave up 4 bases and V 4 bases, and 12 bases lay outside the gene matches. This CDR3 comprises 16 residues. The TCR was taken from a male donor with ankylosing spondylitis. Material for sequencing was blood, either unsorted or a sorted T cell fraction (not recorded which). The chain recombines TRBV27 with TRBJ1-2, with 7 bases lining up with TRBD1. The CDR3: CASSSPDRLGSYGYTF. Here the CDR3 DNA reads TGTGCCAGCAGTTCTCCGGACAGGCTAGGTAGCTATGGCTACACCTTC.